A single T cell receptor beta chain is shown here with its context. The antigen is not known. The CDR3 sequence is 14 residues long. V was trimmed by 5 bases and J by 0 bases, leaving 10 bases between them. TCRdb used MiXCR to reprocess the 5' RACE reads, holding one entry per CDR3 protein. Here the sample spans almost 550,000 distinct CDR3 sequences, 20% being singletons. The data belong to a study of T-cell memory formation after mild COVID-19. General study points: Pre-infection memory contained some responding clones, which suggested that cross-reactive memory had joined. Proof of SARS-CoV-2 specificity was absent for the second-wave clones that crested on day 37.

Material for sequencing was PBMCs or a T cell subset sorted from them (not recorded which). This receptor was identified in an adult woman who had mild COVID-19 (a few samples of this study predate the infection). Cell type and time point are not known. The chain uses TRBV12-3 or TRBV12-4 and TRBJ1-1; possible D gene TRBD1, 6 bases. The CDR3 DNA is TGTGCCAGCAGTCCTCGACAGGTGAACACTGAAGCTTTCTTT. Translated, it gives CASSPRQVNTEAFF.